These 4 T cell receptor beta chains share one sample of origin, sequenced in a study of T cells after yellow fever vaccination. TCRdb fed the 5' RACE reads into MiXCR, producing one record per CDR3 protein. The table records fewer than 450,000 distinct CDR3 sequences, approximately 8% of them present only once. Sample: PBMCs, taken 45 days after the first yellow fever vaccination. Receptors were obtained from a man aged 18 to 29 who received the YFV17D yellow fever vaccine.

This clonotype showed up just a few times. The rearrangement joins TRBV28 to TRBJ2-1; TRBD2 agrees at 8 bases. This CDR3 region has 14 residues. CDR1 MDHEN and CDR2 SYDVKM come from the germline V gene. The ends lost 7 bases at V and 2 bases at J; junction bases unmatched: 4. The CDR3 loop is CASTPGGTYNEQFF. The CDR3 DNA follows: TGTGCCAGCACTCCGGGGGGGACCTACAATGAGCAGTTCTTC. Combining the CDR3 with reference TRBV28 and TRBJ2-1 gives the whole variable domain DVKVTQSSRYLVKRTGEKVFLECVQDMDHENMFWYRQDPGLGLRLIYFSYDVKMKEKGDIPEGYSVSREKKERFSLILESASTNQTSMYLCASTPGGTYNEQFFGPGTRLTVL.

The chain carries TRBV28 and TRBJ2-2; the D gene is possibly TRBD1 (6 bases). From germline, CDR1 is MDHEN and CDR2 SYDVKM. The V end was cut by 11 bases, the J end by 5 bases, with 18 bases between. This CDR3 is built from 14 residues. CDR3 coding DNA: TGTGCCCATACGGACAGCGCTAGAACCGGGGAGCTGTTTTTT. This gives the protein CAHTDSARTGELFF.

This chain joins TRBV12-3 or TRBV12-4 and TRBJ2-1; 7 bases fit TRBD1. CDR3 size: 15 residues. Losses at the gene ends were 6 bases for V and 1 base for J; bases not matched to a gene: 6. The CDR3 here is CASSRQGPSYNEQFF. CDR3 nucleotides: TGTGCCAGCAGCCGACAGGGTCCTTCCTACAATGAGCAGTTCTTC.

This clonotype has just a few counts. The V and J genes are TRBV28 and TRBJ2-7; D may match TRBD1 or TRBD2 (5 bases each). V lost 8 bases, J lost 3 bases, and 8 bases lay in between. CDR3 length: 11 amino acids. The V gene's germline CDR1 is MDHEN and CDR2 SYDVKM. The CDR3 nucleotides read TGTGCCAGCGGGGACCTCTACGAGCAGTACTTC. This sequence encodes CASGDLYEQYF. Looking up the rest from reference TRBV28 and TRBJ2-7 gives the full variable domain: DVKVTQSSRYLVKRTGEKVFLECVQDMDHENMFWYRQDPGLGLRLIYFSYDVKMKEKGDIPEGYSVSREKKERFSLILESASTNQTSMYLCASGDLYEQYFGPGTRLTVT.